This TCR beta chain was observed in a study of memory CD4+ T cells and cytomegalovirus serostatus. The sort gate was single viable CD3+CD4+CD8-CD45RO+ cells for memory CD4+ T cells. The ends were cut back, 4 bases at V and 2 bases at J, with 24 bases in the middle. The germline V gene encodes CDR1 SEHNR and CDR2 FQNEAQ (reference sequence). This CDR3 has 18 amino acids. TCRdb keeps only in-frame clones here, not all; method: immunoSEQ multiplex PCR. The sample contains tens of thousands of clones, around three quarters of which appear only once. What was sequenced was memory CD4+ T cells from blood. This rearrangement joins TRBV7-9 to TRBJ2-7; perhaps TRBD2 as D (6 bases). This receptor was obtained from an adult in good health and CMV-seronegative. The CDR3 here is CASSSGSARPSSAYEQYF. Here the CDR3 DNA reads TGTGCCAGCAGCTCCGGATCCGCCCGACCCTCTAGCGCCTACGAGCAGTACTTC. The whole variable domain, filled in from reference TRBV7-9 and TRBJ2-7, reads DTGVSQNPRHKITKRGQNVTFRCDPISEHNRLYWYRQTLGQGPEFLTYFQNEAQLEKSRLLSDRFSAERPKGSFSTLEIQRTEQGDSAMYLCASSSGSARPSSAYEQYFGPGTRLTVT.